The clone carrying this TCR beta chain turned up a few times. The target antigen is unknown. Expressed TCRB transcripts were sequenced because the entire RNA isolate underwent reverse transcription. Profiled with immunoSEQ multiplex PCR; TCRdb holds only in-frame clones, not every one. This table has around 250,000 clones, around 14% appearing once. A sort by CD45RO/CCR7/CD25/CD127/CD95/CD27 yielded CD4+ naive, central memory, regulatory and stem cell-like memory cells. This entry belongs to a study of beta chain features in type 1 diabetes. Study-wide points: Fewer insertions but more deletions were seen at VDJ junctions in type 1 diabetes patients. TCRB CDR3 length was moderately but significantly reduced in all four CD4+ subsets of Type 1 diabetes patients. The question of HLA type influencing TCRB rearrangement was one that remained unresolved here. Naive, central memory and regulatory TCRB repertoires appeared more similar among patients than healthy donors.

The sequence came from a man aged 25 to 40 with type 1 diabetes. The sequencing input was naive CD4+ T cells from blood.

As DNA, the CDR3 is TGTGCCAGCAGTCCAAGCTGGCTAGCAACCACAGATACGCAGTATTTT. Its translation is CASSPSWLATTDTQYF. The rearrangement links TRBV6-4 to TRBJ2-3, with D possibly TRBD2 on 5 matching bases. V was trimmed by 5 bases and J by 2 bases, leaving 17 bases between them. This CDR3 comprises 16 residues. Per germline, CDR1 MRHNA and CDR2 SNTAGT.